The subject of this entry is one TCR beta chain. Its cognate antigen has yet to be identified. With a much larger clone just one base away, this may be a read error. The instrument given in TCRdb is Illumina HiSeq 2000. TCR beta chain libraries were generated by multiplex PCR amplification. The amplified TCR beta chain products were analyzed by high-throughput sequencing. TCRdb reprocessing: public reads trimmed at Q25 with fastp, clones called with MiXCR, in-frame beta chains kept. Rows are combined by CDR3 protein, so each entry shows the most common genes and DNA. The sample records around 130,000 distinct CDR3 sequences, roughly 20% of which are singletons. The ten most abundant clones make up roughly 2.4% of the sample. V was cut back by 7 bases and J by 0 bases, leaving a gap of 10 bases between them. As encoded in the germline V gene, CDR1 is SGHNT while CDR2 is YENEEA. From the cysteine up to the phenylalanine, the CDR3 has a length of 14 residues. Of the read, only the CDR3 DNA is kept; its 42 bases are in frame from base 1.

The sample originates from a study of breast tumors, draining lymph nodes, adjacent tissues (TCRdb year 2016). About the full investigation: The study compared TCR beta repertoires across tumor, adjacent nontumor tissue and axillary lymph nodes from breast cancer patients. In human breast cancer, the study set out to assess how tumor, surrounding tissue and draining lymph node repertoires relate to one another and whether T cells might be exchanged between them. The paper's findings and limits, for the study overall: Tumor and nontumor tissue repertoires were significantly more similar in luminal-like than in basal-like breast cancer. Tumor T-cell repertoires showed less diversity than lymph node repertoires and more diversity than nontumor tissue repertoires, and tumor T-cell repertoires showed preferential V and J gene usage. A scenario in which most tumor T cells derive from the lymph node and then expand within tumor tissue was judged to be consistent with the data. Rather than being directly demonstrated, the conclusion that tumor T cells originate in lymph nodes was presented as consistent with a hypothesis.

The axillary draining lymph nodes of breast cancer patients were the source of the lymph node samples. Rearrangement joined TRBV11-3 to TRBJ1-5; the D gene remains uncertain. The clonotype comes from a female donor with breast cancer. Some clones in this sample may be carry-over from other donors' samples. Source material: axillary lymph node tissue. Here the CDR3 is given as CASNHKYSNQPQHF. The DNA is as follows: TGTGCCAGCAACCACAAATATAGCAATCAGCCCCAGCATTTT. The reference TRBV11-3 and TRBJ1-5 proteins fill in what lies around the CDR3, so the full variable domain reads EAGVVQSPRYKIIEKKQPVAFWCNPISGHNTLYWYLQNLGQGPELLIRYENEEAVDDSQLPKDRFSAERLKGVDSTLKIQPAELGDSAVYLCASNHKYSNQPQHFGDGTRLSIL.